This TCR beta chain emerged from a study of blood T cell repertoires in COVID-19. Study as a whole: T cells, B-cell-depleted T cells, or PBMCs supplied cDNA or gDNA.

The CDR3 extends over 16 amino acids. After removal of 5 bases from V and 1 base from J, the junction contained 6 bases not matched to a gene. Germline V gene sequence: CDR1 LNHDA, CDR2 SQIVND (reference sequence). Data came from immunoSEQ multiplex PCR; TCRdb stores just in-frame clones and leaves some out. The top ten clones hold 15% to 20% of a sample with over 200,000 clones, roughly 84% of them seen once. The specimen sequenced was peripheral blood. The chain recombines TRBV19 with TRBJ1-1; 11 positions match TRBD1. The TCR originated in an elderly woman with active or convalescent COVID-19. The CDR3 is CASSSRDRGTNTEAFF. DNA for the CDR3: TGTGCCAGTAGTTCCCGGGACAGGGGGACGAACACTGAAGCTTTCTTT. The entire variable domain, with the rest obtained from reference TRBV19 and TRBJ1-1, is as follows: DGGITQSPKYLFRKEGQNVTLSCEQNLNHDAMYWYRQDPGQGLRLIYYSQIVNDFQKGDIAEGYSVSREKKESFPLTVTSAQKNPTAFYLCASSSRDRGTNTEAFFGQGTRLTVV.